The text below deals with one TCR beta chain. This sample is drawn from a study of blood T cell repertoires in COVID-19. Whole-study context: Samples of COVID-19 (acute and convalescent) were obtained from the United States, Italy and Spain. PBMCs, B-cell-depleted T cells, or T cells provided the cDNA or gDNA that made up the material.

Assay: immunoSEQ multiplex PCR; the TCRdb copy retains only in-frame clones and omits some. The repertoire holds some 270,000 clones, with 80% to 90% as singletons. This CDR3 has 14 amino acids. The germline V gene encodes CDR1 SGHNT and CDR2 YYREEE (reference sequence). Trimming stripped 5 bases from V and 0 bases from J, with 10 bases between. This clonotype was sampled from a woman in her twenties or thirties who had recovered from COVID-19. The sample comprised PBMCs or T cells enriched from blood (not recorded which). The rearrangement uses TRBV5-4 and TRBJ2-3, with D possibly being TRBD2 (6 bases). CDR3 sequence: CASRPSGSTDTQYF. CDR3 DNA sequence: TGTGCCAGCAGGCCGAGCGGGAGCACAGATACGCAGTATTTT.